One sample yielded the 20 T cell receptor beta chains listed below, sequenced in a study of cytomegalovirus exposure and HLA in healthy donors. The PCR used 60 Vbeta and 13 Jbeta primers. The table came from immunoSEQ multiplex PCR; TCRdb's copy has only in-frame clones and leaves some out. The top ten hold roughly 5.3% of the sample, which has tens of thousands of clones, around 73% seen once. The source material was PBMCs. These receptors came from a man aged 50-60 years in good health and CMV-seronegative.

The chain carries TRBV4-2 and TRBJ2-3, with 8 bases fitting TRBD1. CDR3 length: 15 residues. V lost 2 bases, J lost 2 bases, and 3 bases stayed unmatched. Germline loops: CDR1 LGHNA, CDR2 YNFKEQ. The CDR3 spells CASSQLQGDTDTQYF. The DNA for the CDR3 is TGTGCCAGCAGCCAATTACAGGGGGACACAGATACGCAGTATTTT.

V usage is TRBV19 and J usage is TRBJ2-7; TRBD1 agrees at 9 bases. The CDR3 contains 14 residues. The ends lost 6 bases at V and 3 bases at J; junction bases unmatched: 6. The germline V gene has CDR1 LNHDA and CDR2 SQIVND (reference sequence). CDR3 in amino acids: CASRGQGGLYEQYF. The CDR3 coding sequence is TGTGCCAGTAGGGGACAGGGAGGGCTCTACGAGCAGTACTTC.

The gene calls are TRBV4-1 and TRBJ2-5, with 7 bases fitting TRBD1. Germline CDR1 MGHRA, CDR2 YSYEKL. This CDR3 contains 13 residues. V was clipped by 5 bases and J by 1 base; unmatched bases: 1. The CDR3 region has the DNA TGCGCCAGCAGCTCAGGGGGCCAAGAGACCCAGTACTTC. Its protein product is CASSSGGQETQYF.

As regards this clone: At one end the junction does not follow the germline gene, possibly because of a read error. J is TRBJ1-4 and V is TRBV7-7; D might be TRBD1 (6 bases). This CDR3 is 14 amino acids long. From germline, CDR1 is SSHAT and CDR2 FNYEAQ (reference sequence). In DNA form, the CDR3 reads TGTGCTAGCAGCCGGACAGCAACTAATGAAAAACTGTTTTTT. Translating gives CASSRTATNEKLFF.

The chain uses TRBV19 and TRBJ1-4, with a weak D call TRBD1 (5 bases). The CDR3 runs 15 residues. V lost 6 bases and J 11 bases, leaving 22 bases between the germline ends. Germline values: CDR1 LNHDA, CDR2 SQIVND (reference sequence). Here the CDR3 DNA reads TGTGCCAGTAGCACCCTGACAGACTCAATCAAGAAACTGTTTTTT. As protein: CASSTLTDSIKKLFF. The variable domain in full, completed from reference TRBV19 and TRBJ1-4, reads DGGITQSPKYLFRKEGQNVTLSCEQNLNHDAMYWYRQDPGQGLRLIYYSQIVNDFQKGDIAEGYSVSREKKESFPLTVTSAQKNPTAFYLCASSTLTDSIKKLFFGSGTQLSVL.

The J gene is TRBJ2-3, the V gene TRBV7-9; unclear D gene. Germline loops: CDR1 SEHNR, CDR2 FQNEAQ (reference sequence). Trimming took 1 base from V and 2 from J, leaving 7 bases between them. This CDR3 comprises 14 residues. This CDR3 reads CASSLGPTTDTQYF. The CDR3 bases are TGTGCCAGCAGCTTAGGGCCAACCACAGATACGCAGTATTTT. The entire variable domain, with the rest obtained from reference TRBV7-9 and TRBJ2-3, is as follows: DTGVSQNPRHKITKRGQNVTFRCDPISEHNRLYWYRQTLGQGPEFLTYFQNEAQLEKSRLLSDRFSAERPKGSFSTLEIQRTEQGDSAMYLCASSLGPTTDTQYFGPGTRLTVL.

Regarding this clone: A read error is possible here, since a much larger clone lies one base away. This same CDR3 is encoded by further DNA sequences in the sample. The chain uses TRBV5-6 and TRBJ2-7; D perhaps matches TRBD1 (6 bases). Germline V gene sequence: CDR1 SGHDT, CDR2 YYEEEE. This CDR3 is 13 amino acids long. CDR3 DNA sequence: TGCGCCAGCAGCTGGGACATGTCCTACGAGCAGTACTTC. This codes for CASSWDMSYEQYF.

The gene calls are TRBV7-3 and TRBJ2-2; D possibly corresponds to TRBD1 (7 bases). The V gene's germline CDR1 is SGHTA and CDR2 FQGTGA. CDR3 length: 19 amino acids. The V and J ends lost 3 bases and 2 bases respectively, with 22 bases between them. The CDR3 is CASSFSGGRTGKNTGELFF. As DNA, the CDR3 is TGTGCCAGCAGCTTCTCTGGGGGGAGGACAGGAAAAAACACCGGGGAGCTGTTTTTT.

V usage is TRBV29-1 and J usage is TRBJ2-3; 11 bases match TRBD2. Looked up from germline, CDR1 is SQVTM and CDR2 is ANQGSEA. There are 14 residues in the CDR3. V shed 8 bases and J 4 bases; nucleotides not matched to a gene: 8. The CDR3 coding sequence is TGCAGCTGTAGCCTGGGACTAGCGGCAGATACGCAGTATTTT. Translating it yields CSCSLGLAADTQYF.

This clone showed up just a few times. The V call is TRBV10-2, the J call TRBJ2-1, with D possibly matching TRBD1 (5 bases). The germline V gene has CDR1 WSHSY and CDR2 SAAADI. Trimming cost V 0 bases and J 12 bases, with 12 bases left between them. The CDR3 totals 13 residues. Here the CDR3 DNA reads TGCGCCAGCAGTGAGTCGTCCAGGGCAGCGCAGTTCTTC. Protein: CASSESSRAAQFF.

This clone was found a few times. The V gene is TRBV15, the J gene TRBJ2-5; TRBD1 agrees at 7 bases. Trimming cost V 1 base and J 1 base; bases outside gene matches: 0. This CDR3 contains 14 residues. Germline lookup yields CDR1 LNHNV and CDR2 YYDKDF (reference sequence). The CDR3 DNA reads TGTGCCACCAGCAGAGGACAGGGCCAAGAGACCCAGTACTTC. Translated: CATSRGQGQETQYF.

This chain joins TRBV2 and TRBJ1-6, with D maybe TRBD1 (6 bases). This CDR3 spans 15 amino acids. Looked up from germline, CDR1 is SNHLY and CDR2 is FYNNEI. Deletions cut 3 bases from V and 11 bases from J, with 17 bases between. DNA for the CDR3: TGTGCCAGCAGTGAGACTTGGGGCAGGGGTACACCCCTCCACTTT. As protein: CASSETWGRGTPLHF. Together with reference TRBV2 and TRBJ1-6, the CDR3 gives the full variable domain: EPEVTQTPSHQVTQMGQEVILRCVPISNHLYFYWYRQILGQKVEFLVSFYNNEISEKSEIFDDQFSVERPDGSNFTLKIRSTKLEDSAMYFCASSETWGRGTPLHFGNGTRLTVT.

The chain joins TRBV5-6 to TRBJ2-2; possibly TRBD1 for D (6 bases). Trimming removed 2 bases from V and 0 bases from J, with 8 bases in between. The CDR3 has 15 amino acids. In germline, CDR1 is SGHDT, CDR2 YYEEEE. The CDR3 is CASSFGTTNTGELFF. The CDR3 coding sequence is TGTGCCAGCAGCTTCGGGACAACGAACACCGGGGAGCTGTTTTTT.

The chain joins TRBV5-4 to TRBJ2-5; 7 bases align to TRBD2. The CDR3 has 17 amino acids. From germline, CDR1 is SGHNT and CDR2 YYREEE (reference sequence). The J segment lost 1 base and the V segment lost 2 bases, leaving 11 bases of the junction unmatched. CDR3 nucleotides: TGTGCCAGCAGCTTCCCGGGGGATGGCGGGGGCCAAGAGACCCAGTACTTC. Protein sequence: CASSFPGDGGGQETQYF.

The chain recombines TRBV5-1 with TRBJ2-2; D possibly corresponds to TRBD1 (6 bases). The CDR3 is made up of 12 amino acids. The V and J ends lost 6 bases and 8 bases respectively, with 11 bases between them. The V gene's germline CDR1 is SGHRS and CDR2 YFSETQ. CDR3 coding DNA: TGCGCCAGCACCGAACAGGGTGGGGAGCTGTTTTTT. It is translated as CASTEQGGELFF.

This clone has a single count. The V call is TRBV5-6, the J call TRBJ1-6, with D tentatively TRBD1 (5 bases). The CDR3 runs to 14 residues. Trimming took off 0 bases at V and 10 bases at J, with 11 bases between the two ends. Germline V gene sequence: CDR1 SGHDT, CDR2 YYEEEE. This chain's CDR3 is CASSLEFGASPLHF. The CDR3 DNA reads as TGTGCCAGCAGCTTGGAGTTTGGGGCCTCACCCCTCCACTTT.

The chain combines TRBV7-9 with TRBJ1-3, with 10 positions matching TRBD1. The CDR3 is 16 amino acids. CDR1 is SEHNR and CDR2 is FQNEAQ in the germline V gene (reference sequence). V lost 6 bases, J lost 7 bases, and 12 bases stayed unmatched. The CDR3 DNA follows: TGTGCCAGCAGATCCGGGACAGGGGCCAGGAGTAACACCATATATTTT. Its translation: CASRSGTGARSNTIYF.

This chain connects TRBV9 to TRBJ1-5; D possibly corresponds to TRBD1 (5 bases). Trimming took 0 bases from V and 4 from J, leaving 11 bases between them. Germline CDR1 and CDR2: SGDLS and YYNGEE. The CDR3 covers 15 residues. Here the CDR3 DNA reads TGTGCCAGCAGCGTAGGGGACTCGAAAAATCAGCCCCAGCATTTT. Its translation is CASSVGDSKNQPQHF.

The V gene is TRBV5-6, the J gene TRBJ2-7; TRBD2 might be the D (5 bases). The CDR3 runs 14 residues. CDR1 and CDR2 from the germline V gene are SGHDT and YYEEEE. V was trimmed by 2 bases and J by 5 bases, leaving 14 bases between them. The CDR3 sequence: CASSLKRKGDEQYF. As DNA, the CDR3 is TGTGCCAGCAGCTTAAAAAGGAAGGGAGACGAGCAGTACTTC. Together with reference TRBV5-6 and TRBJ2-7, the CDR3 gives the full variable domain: DAGVTQSPTHLIKTRGQQVTLRCSPKSGHDTVSWYQQALGQGPQFIFQYYEEEERQRGNFPDRFSGHQFPNYSSELNVNALLLGDSALYLCASSLKRKGDEQYFGPGTRLTVT.

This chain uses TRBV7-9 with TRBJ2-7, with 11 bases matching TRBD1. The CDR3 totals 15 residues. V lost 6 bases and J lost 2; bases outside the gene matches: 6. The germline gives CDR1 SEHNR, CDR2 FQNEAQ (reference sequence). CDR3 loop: CASRPGQGAAYEQYF. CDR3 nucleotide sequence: TGTGCCAGCAGGCCTGGACAGGGGGCAGCCTACGAGCAGTACTTC.